This T cell receptor beta chain came from a study of beta chain features in type 1 diabetes (dated by TCRdb to 2016 to 2019). Turning to the overall study: Patients and healthy donors did not differ in mean age, gender distribution, total cell number or subset yield. In the study, TCRB repertoires of sorted circulating CD4+ T cell subsets from recently diagnosed type 1 diabetes patients were compared with those of matched healthy donors. A total of roughly 110 million sorted cells were examined across all samples, and the number of cells per subset was strongly correlated with RNA yield. Regulatory and stem cell-like memory subsets were isolated from only 8 patients and roughly eight healthy donors, whereas naive and central memory subsets came from all 28 donors.

The V and J ends are trimmed by 3 bases and 3 bases, leaving 17 bases between them. CDR1 and CDR2, per the germline V gene, are SGHRS and YFSETQ. Reading from cysteine to phenylalanine, the CDR3 counts 16 amino acids. This entry keeps only the CDR3 DNA: 48 bases, framed from base 1. The entire amount of isolated RNA was reverse transcribed using the High Capacity cDNA Reverse Transcription Kit, so the sequenced TCRB transcripts were expressed ones. Naive, central memory and regulatory T cell samples underwent deep immunoSEQ sequencing, averaging about 3.57 million total reads per sample. Sorted cells were lysed in RLT buffer and RNA was extracted with DNase-treated RNeasy Micro or Mini kits, depending on cell number. Each cell subset was processed separately to prevent cross-contamination, with patient and healthy donor samples processed together. TCRB sequences were amplified from cDNA with the immunoSEQ multiplex PCR, producing 87-bp fragments spanning the CDR3 region. The amplicons were sequenced using the Illumina HiSeq platform. The original methods were these. PCR bias was computationally corrected using synthetic template baselines, reads within Hamming distance 2 were collapsed, and singletons that could not be merged were discarded. By aligning reads against IMGT, V, D and J genes, CDR3 length, and insertions or deletions at six rearrangement sites were assigned. Within each subset, clonotype counts were normalized to the number of sorted cells before true diversity and Gini coefficients were calculated with the tcR R package. Repertoire sharing was quantified using the overlap coefficient calculated on TCRB nucleotide sequences. The table was pulled from immuneACCESS by TCRdb, which kept in-frame rearrangements only. Such tables lose some clones; where checked, under half of the loss comes from unresolved V genes, and the rest has no known cause. The DNA was the basis for D and trimming; V, J and clone size are from that table. This sample is represented by around 180,000 clones; about an eighth of them were singletons. The ten top clones hold 0.62% of the sample.

From each donor, a single peripheral blood sample of around 120 mL on average was drawn into heparinised tubes. A BD FACSAria II and a panel including CD45RO, CCR7, CD25, CD127, CD95 and CD27 were used to sort naive, central memory, regulatory and stem cell-like memory CD4+ T cells. All sorted populations exceeded 95% purity. PBMCs were isolated right away by Lymphoprep density gradient centrifugation and were stained directly, without culture. So that batch effects would be minimized, each experiment stained and sorted samples in pairs, pairing one healthy donor with one patient. This clone showed up just a few times. It has no known antigen specificity. There are no base qualities to consult, and no much larger clone falls within one base. Summary of the overall study and its limitations: Shorter templates might have been favored by PCR, but patient and control samples were amplified and corrected together, so both groups would have been affected equally by any skew. Patients with type 1 diabetes made fewer insertions and deleted more nucleotides at VDJ recombination sites, implying thymic rearrangement abnormalities. HLA sub-analyses involved small numbers of individuals, so any influence of HLA type on TCRB rearrangement remained unresolved. Sequencing cDNA rather than genomic DNA could over-represent highly expressing activated cells, although activation and CD3 levels did not differ between groups. Naive, central memory and regulatory TCRB repertoires appeared to be more alike among patients than among healthy donors. A moderate but significant shortening of TCRB CDR3 length was observed in type 1 diabetes patients in all four CD4+ subsets.

The chain joins TRBV5-1 to TRBJ2-3; TRBD1 is perhaps the D gene, given 6 matching bases. This TCR came from a woman younger than 35 in good health. Sequenced material: central memory CD4+ T cells from blood. The CDR3 region reads CASSSGQGRATDTQYF. The nucleotide sequence is TGCGCCAGCAGCTCTGGGCAGGGGCGAGCTACAGATACGCAGTATTTT.